This TCR beta chain derives from a study of blood T cell repertoires in COVID-19. This table comes from immunoSEQ multiplex PCR, and its TCRdb copy is limited to in-frame clones, with some not included. This sample has 200,000 to 250,000 clones, with around four fifths found just once. V shed 10 bases and J shed 0 bases, with 18 bases lying between them. Looked up from germline, CDR1 is MNHEY and CDR2 is SVGAGI. There are 15 residues in the CDR3. The chain recombines TRBV6-5 with TRBJ1-2, with D hard to call. The receptor was derived from a woman between 50 and 59 years old who had been exposed to COVID-19. The sequencing sample was made of PBMCs or T cells enriched from blood (not recorded which). CDR3 nucleotide sequence: TGTGCCACCCTCGCATACCTCTTAGCTAACTATGGCTACACCTTC. It specifies CATLAYLLANYGYTF.